This T cell receptor (beta chain) stems from a study of blood T cell repertoires in COVID-19. Study information: T cells, B-cell-depleted T cells, or PBMCs supplied cDNA or gDNA.

Those enrolled, adults aged about 18 to 89 years, came from about 24 US areas. Recovered Cohort 3 donors showed two negative PCRs, clearance, or symptom resolution. Generated by immunoSEQ multiplex PCR, the TCRdb table keeps only in-frame clones and is missing some. The sample lists over 400,000 clones; 80% to 90% were seen once. Sequencing was done on a sample of PBMCs or T cells enriched from blood (not recorded which). The sequence was obtained from a woman aged 60-75 years who had recovered from COVID-19.

The CDR3 coding sequence is TGTGCCACCAGTGATTTTCGACAGGGCCGGGTATACCAAGAGACCCAGTACTTC. Encoded protein: CATSDFRQGRVYQETQYF. This rearrangement joins TRBV24-1 to TRBJ2-5, with 7 bases aligning to TRBD1. The CDR3 spans 18 residues. The germline V gene has CDR1 KGHDR and CDR2 SFDVKD. J gave up 0 bases and V 1 base, and 10 bases lay outside the gene matches.